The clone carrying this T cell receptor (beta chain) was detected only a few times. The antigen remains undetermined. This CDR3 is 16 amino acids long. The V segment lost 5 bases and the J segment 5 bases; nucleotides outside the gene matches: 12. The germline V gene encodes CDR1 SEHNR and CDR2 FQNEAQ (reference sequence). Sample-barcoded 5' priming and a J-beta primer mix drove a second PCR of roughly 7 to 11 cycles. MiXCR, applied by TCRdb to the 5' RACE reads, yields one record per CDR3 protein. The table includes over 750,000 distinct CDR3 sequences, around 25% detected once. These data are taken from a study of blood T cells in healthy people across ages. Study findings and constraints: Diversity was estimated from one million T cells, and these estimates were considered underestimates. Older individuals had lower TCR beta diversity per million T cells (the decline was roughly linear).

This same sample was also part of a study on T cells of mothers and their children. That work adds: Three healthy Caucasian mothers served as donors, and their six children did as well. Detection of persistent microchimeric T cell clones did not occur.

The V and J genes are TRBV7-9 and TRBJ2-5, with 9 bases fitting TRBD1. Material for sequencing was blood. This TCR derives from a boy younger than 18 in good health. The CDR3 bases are TGTGCCAGCAGCCAACCGGACAGGGGTCTGGTGGAGACCCAGTACTTC. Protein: CASSQPDRGLVETQYF.